This T cell receptor (beta chain) was documented in a study of blood T cell repertoires in COVID-19. Across the study: PBMCs, B-cell-depleted T cells, or T cells were the source of the cDNA or gDNA that made up the material.

Using immunoSEQ multiplex PCR, the repertoire was profiled, and TCRdb retains in-frame clones only, with some absent. Of hundreds of thousands of clones detected, roughly nine tenths appear once; the ten largest clones hold over 8.5%. Recruitment covered about 26 US areas and drew participants whose ages spanned roughly 18 to 89 years. Cohort assignment relied on participant-reported clinical history. The source is a woman younger than 45 who had recovered from COVID-19. The sample was PBMCs or T cells enriched from blood (not recorded which).

CDR3 sequence (DNA): TGTGCCAGCAGCCTCCCTACCGAGGGGGTGGACAATGAGCAGTTCTTC. This gives the protein CASSLPTEGVDNEQFF. This chain connects TRBV7-9 to TRBJ2-1; tentative D call: TRBD1 (6 bases). V lost 5 bases and J 5 bases, leaving 19 bases between the germline ends. The V gene's germline CDR1 is SEHNR and CDR2 FQNEAQ (reference sequence). This CDR3 is built from 16 residues. Drawing the rest from reference TRBV7-9 and TRBJ2-1, the complete variable domain is DTGVSQNPRHKITKRGQNVTFRCDPISEHNRLYWYRQTLGQGPEFLTYFQNEAQLEKSRLLSDRFSAERPKGSFSTLEIQRTEQGDSAMYLCASSLPTEGVDNEQFFGPGTRLTVL.